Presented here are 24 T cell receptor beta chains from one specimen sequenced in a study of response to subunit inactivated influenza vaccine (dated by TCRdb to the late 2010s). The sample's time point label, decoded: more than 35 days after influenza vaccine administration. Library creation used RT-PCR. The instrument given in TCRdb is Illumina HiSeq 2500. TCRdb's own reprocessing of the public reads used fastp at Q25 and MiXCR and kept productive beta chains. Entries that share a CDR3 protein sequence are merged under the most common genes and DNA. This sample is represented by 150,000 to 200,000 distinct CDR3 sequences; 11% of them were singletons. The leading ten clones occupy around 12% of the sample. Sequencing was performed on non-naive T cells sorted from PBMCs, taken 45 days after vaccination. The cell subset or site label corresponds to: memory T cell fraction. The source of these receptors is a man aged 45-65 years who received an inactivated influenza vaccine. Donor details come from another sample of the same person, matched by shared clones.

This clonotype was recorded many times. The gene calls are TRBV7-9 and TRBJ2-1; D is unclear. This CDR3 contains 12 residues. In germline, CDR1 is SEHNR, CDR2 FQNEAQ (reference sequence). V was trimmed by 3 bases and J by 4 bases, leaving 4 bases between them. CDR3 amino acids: CASSLGYNEQFF. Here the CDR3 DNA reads TGTGCCAGCAGCTTGGGGTACAATGAGCAGTTCTTC.

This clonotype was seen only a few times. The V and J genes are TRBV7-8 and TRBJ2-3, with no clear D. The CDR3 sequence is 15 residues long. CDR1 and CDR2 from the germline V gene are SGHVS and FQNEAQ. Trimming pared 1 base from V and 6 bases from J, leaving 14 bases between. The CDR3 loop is CASSLGQGIRDTQYF. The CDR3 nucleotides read TGTGCCAGCAGCTTAGGCCAAGGGATAAGGGATACGCAGTATTTT.

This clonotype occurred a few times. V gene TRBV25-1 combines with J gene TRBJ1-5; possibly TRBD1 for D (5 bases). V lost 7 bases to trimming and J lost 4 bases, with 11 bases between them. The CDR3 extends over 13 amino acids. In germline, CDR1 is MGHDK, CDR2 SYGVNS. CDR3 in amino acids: CASIPGINQPQHF. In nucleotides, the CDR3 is TGTGCCAGCATCCCAGGGATAAATCAGCCCCAGCATTTT.

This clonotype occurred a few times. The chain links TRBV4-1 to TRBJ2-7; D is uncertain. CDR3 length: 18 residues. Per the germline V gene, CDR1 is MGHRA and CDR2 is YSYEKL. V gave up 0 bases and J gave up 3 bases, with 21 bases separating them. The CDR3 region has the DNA TGCGCCAGCAGCCAAGATCAGATAACACCCAAGGGTAACTACGAGCAGTACTTC. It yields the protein CASSQDQITPKGNYEQYF.

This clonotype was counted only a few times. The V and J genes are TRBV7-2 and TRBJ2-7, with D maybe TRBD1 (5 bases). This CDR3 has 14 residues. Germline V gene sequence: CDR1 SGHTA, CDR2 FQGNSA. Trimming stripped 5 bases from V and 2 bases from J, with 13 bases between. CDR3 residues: CASSRRQDTYEQYF. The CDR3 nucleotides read TGTGCCAGCAGCCGGCGTCAGGACACCTACGAGCAGTACTTC.

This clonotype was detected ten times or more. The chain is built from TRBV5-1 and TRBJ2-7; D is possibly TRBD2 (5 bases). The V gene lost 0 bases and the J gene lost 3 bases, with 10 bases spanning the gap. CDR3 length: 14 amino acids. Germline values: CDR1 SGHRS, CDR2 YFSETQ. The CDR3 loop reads CASSLDSEGYEQYF. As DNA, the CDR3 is TGCGCCAGCAGCTTGGACAGCGAGGGCTACGAGCAGTACTTC.

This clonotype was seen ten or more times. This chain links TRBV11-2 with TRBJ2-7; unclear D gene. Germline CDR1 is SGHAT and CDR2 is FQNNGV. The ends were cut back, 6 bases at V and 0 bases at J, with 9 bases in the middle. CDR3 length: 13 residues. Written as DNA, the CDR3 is TGTGCCAGCAGGTTACTCAGCTCCTACGAGCAGTACTTC. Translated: CASRLLSSYEQYF.

Here the CDR3 reads CASRFVQGAQADTQYF. CDR3 coding DNA: TGTGCCAGCAGATTTGTCCAGGGGGCGCAGGCAGATACGCAGTATTTT. V usage is TRBV6-1 and J usage is TRBJ2-3; TRBD1 matches 8 bases. Unmatched junction bases numbered 12, after V lost 6 bases and J lost 4 bases. CDR1 is MNHNS and CDR2 is SASEGT in the germline V gene. This CDR3 region has 16 residues.

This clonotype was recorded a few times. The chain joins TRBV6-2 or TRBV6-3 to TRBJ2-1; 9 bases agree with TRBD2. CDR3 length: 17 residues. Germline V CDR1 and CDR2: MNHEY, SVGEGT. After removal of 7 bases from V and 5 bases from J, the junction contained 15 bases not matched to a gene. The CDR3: CASTTRRLAVQNNEQFF. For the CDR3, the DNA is TGTGCCAGCACCACACGAAGACTAGCGGTACAAAACAATGAGCAGTTCTTC.

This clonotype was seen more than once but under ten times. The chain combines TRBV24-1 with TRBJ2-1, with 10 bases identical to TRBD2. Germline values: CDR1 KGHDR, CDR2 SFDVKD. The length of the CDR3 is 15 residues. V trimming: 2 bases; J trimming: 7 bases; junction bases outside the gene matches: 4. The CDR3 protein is CATSDYGSGRNEQFF. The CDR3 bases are TGTGCCACCAGTGATTATGGTAGCGGGAGGAATGAGCAGTTCTTC.

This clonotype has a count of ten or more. The CDR3 nucleotides are TGCAGTGCTACTGGACAGGGGTTCGCCTACGAGCAGTACTTC. Translating it yields CSATGQGFAYEQYF. The genes are TRBV20-1 and TRBJ2-7; 9 nucleotides match TRBD1. The CDR3 spans 14 residues. CDR1 and CDR2 from the germline V gene are DFQATT and SNEGSKA (reference sequence). Germline trimming cut 4 bases from V and 2 bases from J; bases unmatched to any gene: 6.

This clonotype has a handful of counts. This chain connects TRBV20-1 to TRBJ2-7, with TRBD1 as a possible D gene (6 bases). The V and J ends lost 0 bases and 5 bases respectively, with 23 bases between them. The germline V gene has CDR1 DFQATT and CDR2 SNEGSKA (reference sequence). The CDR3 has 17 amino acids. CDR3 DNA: TGCAGTGCTAGAGATTCCTCTGGACAGAGTTGGGTCCACGAGCAGTACTTC. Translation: CSARDSSGQSWVHEQYF.

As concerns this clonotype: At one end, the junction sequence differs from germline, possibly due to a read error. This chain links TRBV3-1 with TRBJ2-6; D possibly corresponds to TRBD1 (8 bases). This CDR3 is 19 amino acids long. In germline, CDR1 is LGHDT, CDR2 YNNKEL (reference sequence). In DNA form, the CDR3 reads TGTGCCAGCAGCCCCCAAGTCCGGACAGGGAGGGCTGGGGTCAACGTCCTGACTTTC. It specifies CASSPQVRTGRAGVNVLTF.

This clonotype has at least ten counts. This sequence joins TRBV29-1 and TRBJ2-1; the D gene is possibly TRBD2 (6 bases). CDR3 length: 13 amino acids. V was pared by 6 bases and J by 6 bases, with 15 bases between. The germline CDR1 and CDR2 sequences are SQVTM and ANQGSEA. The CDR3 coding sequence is TGCAGCGTCGGCGAGCGGAGGGGCAATGAGCAGTTCTTC. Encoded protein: CSVGERRGNEQFF.

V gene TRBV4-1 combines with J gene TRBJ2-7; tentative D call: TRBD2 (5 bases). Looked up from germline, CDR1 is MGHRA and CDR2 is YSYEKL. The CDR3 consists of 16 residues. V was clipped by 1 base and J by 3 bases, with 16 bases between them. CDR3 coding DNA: TGCGCCAGCAGCCAAGCAGAGGGTCTTAGTGGCTACGAGCAGTACTTC. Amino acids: CASSQAEGLSGYEQYF.

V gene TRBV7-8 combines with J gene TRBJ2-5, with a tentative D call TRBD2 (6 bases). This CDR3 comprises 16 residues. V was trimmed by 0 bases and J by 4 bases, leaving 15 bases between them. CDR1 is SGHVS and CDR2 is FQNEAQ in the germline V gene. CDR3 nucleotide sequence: TGTGCCAGCAGCTTAGCGGACTACGGAAAGGGAGAGACCCAGTACTTC. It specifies CASSLADYGKGETQYF.

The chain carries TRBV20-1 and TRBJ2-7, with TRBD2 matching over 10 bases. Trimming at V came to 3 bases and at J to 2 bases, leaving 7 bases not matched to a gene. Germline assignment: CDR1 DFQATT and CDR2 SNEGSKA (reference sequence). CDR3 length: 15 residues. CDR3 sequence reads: CSASEASGSPYEQYF. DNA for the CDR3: TGCAGTGCTAGCGAGGCTAGCGGGAGCCCCTACGAGCAGTACTTC.

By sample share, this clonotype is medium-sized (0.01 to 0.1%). In DNA, the CDR3 is TGTGCCAGCAGCTTAGGGCCGGGGGGAAACATTCAGTACTTC. Its protein product is CASSLGPGGNIQYF. V usage is TRBV7-2 and J usage is TRBJ2-4; 7 bases are a match to TRBD2. Trimming took 1 base from V and 6 from J; bases not matched to a gene: 3. CDR3 size: 14 residues. Germline values: CDR1 SGHTA, CDR2 FQGNSA.

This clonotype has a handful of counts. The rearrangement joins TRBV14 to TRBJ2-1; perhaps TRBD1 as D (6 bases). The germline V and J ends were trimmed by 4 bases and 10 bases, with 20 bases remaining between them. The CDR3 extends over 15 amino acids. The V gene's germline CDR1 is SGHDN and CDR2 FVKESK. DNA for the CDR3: TGTGCCAGCAGCCCTCTCATGGGGGCATCAAAGGAGCAGTTCTTC. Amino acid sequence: CASSPLMGASKEQFF.

In DNA, the CDR3 is TGTGCCAGCAGGGGGCACAATGAGCAGTTCTTC. Translated, it gives CASRGHNEQFF. The chain carries TRBV7-6 and TRBJ2-1; possibly TRBD1 for D (5 bases). Trimming took 6 bases from V and 5 from J, leaving 5 bases between them. CDR3 length equals 11 residues. CDR1 is SGHVS and CDR2 is FNYEAQ in the germline V gene. Together with reference TRBV7-6 and TRBJ2-1, the CDR3 gives the full variable domain: GAGVSQSPRYKVTKRGQDVALRCDPISGHVSLYWYRQALGQGPEFLTYFNYEAQQDKSGLPNDRFSAERPEGSISTLTIQRTEQRDSAMYRCASRGHNEQFFGPGTRLTVL.

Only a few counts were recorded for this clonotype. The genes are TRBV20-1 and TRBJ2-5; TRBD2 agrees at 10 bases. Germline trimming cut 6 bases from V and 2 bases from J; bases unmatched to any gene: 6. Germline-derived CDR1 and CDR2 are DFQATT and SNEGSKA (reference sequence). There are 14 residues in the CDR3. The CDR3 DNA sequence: TGCAGTGCAGCACTAGCGGGGTCACAAGAGACCCAGTACTTC. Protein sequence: CSAALAGSQETQYF.

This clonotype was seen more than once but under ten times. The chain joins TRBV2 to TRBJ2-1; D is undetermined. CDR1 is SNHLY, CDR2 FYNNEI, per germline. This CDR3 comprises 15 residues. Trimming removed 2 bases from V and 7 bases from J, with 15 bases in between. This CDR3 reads CASSELRIPRNEQFF. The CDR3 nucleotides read TGTGCCAGCAGTGAATTACGTATTCCTAGGAATGAGCAGTTCTTC.

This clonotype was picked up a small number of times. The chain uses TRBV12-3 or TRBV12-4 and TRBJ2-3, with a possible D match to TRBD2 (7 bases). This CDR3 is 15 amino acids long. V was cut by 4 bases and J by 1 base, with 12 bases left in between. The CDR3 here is CASSSGRGRTDTQYF. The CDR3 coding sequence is TGTGCCAGCAGTTCGGGGCGGGGGCGCACAGATACGCAGTATTTT.

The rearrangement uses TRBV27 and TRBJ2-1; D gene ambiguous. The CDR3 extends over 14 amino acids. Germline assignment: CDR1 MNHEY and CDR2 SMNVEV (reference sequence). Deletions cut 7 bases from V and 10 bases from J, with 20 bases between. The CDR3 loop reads CASTPDGPPGEQFF. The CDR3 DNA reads TGTGCCAGCACTCCGGACGGACCTCCTGGGGAGCAGTTCTTC.